A selection of T cell receptor beta chains follows, all from one sample in a study of blood T cells in healthy people across ages. One entry per CDR3 protein results from TCRdb running MiXCR on the 5' RACE reads. The repertoire has some 1,000,000 distinct CDR3 sequences, approximately 25% of them found once; the top ten carry less than 0.85%. The sample was also linked to a second study, of T cells of mothers and their children.

Sequenced: blood. These receptors all come from a girl aged 2-10 years in good health. Both conserved end residues are part of each CDR3.

cdr3_aa	v_call	j_call
CASSLARQGAGSTNEKLFF	TRBV7-2	TRBJ1-4
CASSSWANEQFF	TRBV11-3	TRBJ2-1
CASSLAQASNTEAFF	TRBV27	TRBJ1-1
CASSLAGITDTQYF	TRBV2	TRBJ2-3
CASSPPGLPKQYF	TRBV7-9	TRBJ2-7
CSVGRTGLLGETQYF	TRBV29-1	TRBJ2-5
CASSTTSGIIMHEQYF	TRBV6-1	.
CSVRGTRSKDEQFF	TRBV29-1	TRBJ2-1
CSAPRGGGNSYEQYF	TRBV20-1	TRBJ2-7
CASSGPFTEAFF	TRBV12-3/TRBV12-4	TRBJ1-1
CASQDGHTDTQYF	TRBV10-1	TRBJ2-3
CASSMWEGSGGYTF	TRBV19	TRBJ1-2
CASSRGRSYEQYF	TRBV21-1	TRBJ2-7
CASSQEEQQETQYF	TRBV4-1	TRBJ2-5
CASSLGDWSNEQFF	TRBV12-3/TRBV12-4	.
CASSLTGQGTYNEQFF	TRBV28	TRBJ2-1
CSARARQATDTQYF	TRBV20-1	TRBJ2-3
CSARGGAGESYNEQFF	TRBV20-1	TRBJ2-1
CASRDREFAEAFF	TRBV27	TRBJ1-1
CASRVSGTGGYEQYF	TRBV6-5	TRBJ2-7
CASSFGRGINVLTF	TRBV7-8	TRBJ2-6
CASSPGLAGGYEQFF	TRBV27	.
CATGTSRFPGETQYF	TRBV2	.
CASSPEVLLSDDEQFF	TRBV18	TRBJ2-1
CASQTQRGDPTYNEQFF	TRBV3-1	TRBJ2-1
CASSPGGLGSNEQFF	TRBV28	.
CASSQGPGGATNEKLFF	TRBV7-9	TRBJ1-4
CASSVLGLAARDEQFF	TRBV12-3/TRBV12-4	.
CACSIEIETQYF	TRBV28	TRBJ2-5
CAISEGDRAYEQYF	TRBV10-3	TRBJ2-7
CASSEAGEDDEQYF	TRBV2	TRBJ2-7
CASSQDQGDTQHF	TRBV4-2	.
CASSHRQGVDEQYF	TRBV27	TRBJ2-7
CATFGGMNTEAFF	TRBV15	TRBJ1-1
CSAKLRGPDTEAFF	TRBV20-1	TRBJ1-1
CASSASGTNQETQYF	TRBV9	TRBJ2-5
CASSQPGQVSTDTQYF	TRBV5-5	TRBJ2-3
CASSSPSGTEAFF	TRBV7-6	TRBJ1-1
CSVVEDYYGYTF	TRBV29-1	TRBJ1-2
CASSPGGALYNEQFF	TRBV18	TRBJ2-1
CASSQRQGRGYGYTF	TRBV7-2	TRBJ1-2
CASSESWGDRGPYEQYF	TRBV10-2	.
CSVSLRTRETQYF	TRBV29-1	TRBJ2-5
CASSYHPEGEGEAFF	TRBV6-6	TRBJ1-1
CASSFDRVYEQYF	TRBV5-1	.
CAVSELLVSETQYF	TRBV10-3	TRBJ2-5
CSAIAGGIGEQYF	TRBV20-1	.
CASLSGAGTEAFF	TRBV7-9	TRBJ1-1
CSAQAGYNEQFF	TRBV29-1	TRBJ2-1
CASSRGGTGVYEQYF	TRBV6-2/TRBV6-3	TRBJ2-7
CASSSGAGGSSYEQYF	TRBV7-2	TRBJ2-7
CASSHSDAPQAQYF	TRBV27	TRBJ2-5
CASSQDDAPERTPYEQYF	TRBV3-1	TRBJ2-7